This TCR beta chain was found in a study of T cells in Graves' hyperthyroidism and ophthalmopathy. Study-level background: Before any treatment, at initial diagnosis, peripheral blood was collected.

This clonotype came up a few times. Its cognate antigen is unknown. There were TCR beta CDR3 regions amplified from RNA transcripts. First-round RT-PCR targeting the TCR CDR3 was performed with the HTBI primer set. One entry per CDR3 protein, called by TCRdb with MiXCR from the multiplex PCR reads. The sample lists hundreds of thousands of distinct CDR3 sequences, approximately 15% occurring once. Ophthalmopathy in the patients scored at least 3 on Clinical Activity Score and at least 4 on NOSPECS grade, lasting under 3 months. Overall study results and limits: Most expanded thyroid clonotypes above 0.001 also appeared in blood. The model foresaw ophthalmopathy a median 6.5 months prior to onset.

The CDR3 is made up of 13 amino acids. V lost 7 bases, J lost 0 bases, and 13 bases lay in between. Looked up from germline, CDR1 is DFQATT and CDR2 is SNEGSKA (reference sequence). Sequencing input: blood. The V call is TRBV20-1, the J call TRBJ2-7, with D tentatively TRBD2 (6 bases). The receptor's source is a man aged 18 to 30 with Graves' ophthalmopathy. The CDR3 loop is CSGISGLSYEQYF. CDR3 nucleotide sequence: TGCAGTGGGATAAGCGGGCTCTCCTACGAGCAGTACTTC.